This T cell receptor beta chain was identified in a study of T cells in Graves' hyperthyroidism and ophthalmopathy. Patients with uncontrolled infections, other autoimmune diseases, pregnancy or lactation were excluded. Together with thyroid ultrasound, orbital computed tomography, serum thyroxine and TRAb, clinical symptoms were used for diagnoses. In germline, CDR1 is SGHTA, CDR2 FQGNSA. This CDR3 comprises 14 residues. Losses at the gene ends were 5 bases for V and 11 bases for J; bases not matched to a gene: 9. A note on this clonotype: What it binds is not known.

Study conclusions and caveats: Researchers found most expanded thyroid clonotypes above 0.001 in blood as well.

From RNA transcripts, TCR beta CDR3 regions were amplified. First-round RT-PCR of the TCR CDR3 relied on the HTBI primer set. MiXCR, applied by TCRdb to the multiplex PCR reads, yields one record per CDR3 protein. The sample contains 50,000 to 60,000 distinct CDR3 sequences, around half of which appear only once. The receptor was derived from a woman in her forties or fifties with Graves' ophthalmopathy. Material: blood. The chain employs TRBV7-2 and TRBJ1-6, with 7 bases aligning to TRBD1. The CDR3 nucleotides are TGTGCCAGCAGCCCCGGGACAGCGTTTCCACCCCTCCACTTT. It yields the protein CASSPGTAFPPLHF.